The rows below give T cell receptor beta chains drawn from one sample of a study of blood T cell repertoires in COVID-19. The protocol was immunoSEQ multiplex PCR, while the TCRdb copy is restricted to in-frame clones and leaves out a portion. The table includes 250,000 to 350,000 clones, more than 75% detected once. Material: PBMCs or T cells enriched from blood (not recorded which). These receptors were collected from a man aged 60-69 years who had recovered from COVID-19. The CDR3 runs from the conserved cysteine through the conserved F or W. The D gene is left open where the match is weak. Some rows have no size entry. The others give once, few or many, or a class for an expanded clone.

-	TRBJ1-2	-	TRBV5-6	TGTGCCAGCAGCTGGGGGGTTTGGGATAACTATGGCTACACCTTC	CASSWGVWDNYGYTF
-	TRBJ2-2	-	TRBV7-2	TGTGCCAGCAGCTTAGCCGGGTTCAGCACCGGGGAGCTGTTTTTT	CASSLAGFSTGELFF
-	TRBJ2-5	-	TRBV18	TGTGCCAGCTCACCCCGAGCCGAGGAGACCCAGTACTTC	CASSPRAEETQYF
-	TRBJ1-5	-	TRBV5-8	TGTGCCAGCAGCTTCCACAGCTATAGCAATCAGCCCCAGCATTTT	CASSFHSYSNQPQHF
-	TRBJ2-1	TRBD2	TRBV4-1	TGCGCCAGCAGCCAAGCAGGACTAGCGCCCTACAATGAGCAGTTCTTC	CASSQAGLAPYNEQFF
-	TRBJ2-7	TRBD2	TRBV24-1	TGTGCCACCAGTGACATGACTAGCGGGAGAAACGAGCAGTACTTC	CATSDMTSGRNEQYF
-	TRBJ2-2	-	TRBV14	TGTGCCAGCGCAGGGGACAACACCGGGGAGCTGTTTTTT	CASAGDNTGELFF
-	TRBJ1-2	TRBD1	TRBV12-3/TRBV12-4	TGTGCCAGCAGTACCGACAGGGGACATGGCTACACCTTC	CASSTDRGHGYTF
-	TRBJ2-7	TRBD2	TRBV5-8	TGTGCCAGCAGTCGACATAGCGGGAGGCCCCACGAGCAGTACTTC	CASSRHSGRPHEQYF
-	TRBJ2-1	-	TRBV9	TGTGCCAGTAGTCGGAGGGAGTATGTTTTGGGGGAGCAGTTCTTC	CASSRREYVLGEQFF
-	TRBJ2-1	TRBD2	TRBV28	TGTGCCAGCAGTGCGGCCGGGACTAGCGGGAACAGCTCCTACAATGAGCAGTTCTTC	CASSAAGTSGNSSYNEQFF
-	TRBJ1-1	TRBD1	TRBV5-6	TGTGCCAGCAGCTTGGTAGGGGGCAACACTGAAGCTTTCTTT	CASSLVGGNTEAFF
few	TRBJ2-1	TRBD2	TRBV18	TGTGCCAGCTCATCGACGACGATTAGCGGGAGCTCCTACAATGAGCAGTTCTTC	CASSSTTISGSSYNEQFF
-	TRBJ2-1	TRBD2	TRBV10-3	TGTGCCACCAAGGGCCTAGCGGAGTACAATGAGCAGTTCTTC	CATKGLAEYNEQFF
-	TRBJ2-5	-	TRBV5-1	TGCGCCAGCAGCTTTGTCCCATCAAGGACTTTAGAAGCCCAGTACTTC	CASSFVPSRTLEAQYF
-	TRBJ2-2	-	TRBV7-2	TGTGCCAGCAGCTTACAGGGAACAGTGAAGGGGGAGCTGTTTTTT	CASSLQGTVKGELFF
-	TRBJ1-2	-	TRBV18	TGTGCCAGCTCACCAGAGACAGGCTATGGCTACACCTTC	CASSPETGYGYTF
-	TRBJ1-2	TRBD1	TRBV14	TGTGCCAGCAGCCCACAGGGGACCTATGGCTACACCTTC	CASSPQGTYGYTF
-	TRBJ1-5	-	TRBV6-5	TGTGCCAGCAGTTCCTCGGGGGGTGGCAATCAGCCCCAGCATTTT	CASSSSGGGNQPQHF
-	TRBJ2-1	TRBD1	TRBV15	TGTGCCACCAGCAGTGGGGACAGGGGGAGTGTAGATGAGCAGTTCTTC	CATSSGDRGSVDEQFF
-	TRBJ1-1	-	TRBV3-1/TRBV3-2	TGTGCCAGCAGCCTTGTGGAGGGGAACACTGAAGCTTTCTTT	CASSLVEGNTEAFF
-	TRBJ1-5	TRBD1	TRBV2	TGTGCCAGCAGTTGGGACAGCCCAGGATCCCAGCATTTT	CASSWDSPGSQHF
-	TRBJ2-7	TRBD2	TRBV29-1	TGCAGCGCCTTCACTAGCGGACGATCCTACGAGCAGTACTTC	CSAFTSGRSYEQYF
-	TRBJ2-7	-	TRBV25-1	TGTGCCAGCAGTGCAGGAATACTCAGCGAGCAGTACTTC	CASSAGILSEQYF
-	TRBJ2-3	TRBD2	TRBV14	TGTGCCAGCAGCCTATTGTCTAGCGGGACGAGGCCAGATACGCAGTATTTT	CASSLLSSGTRPDTQYF
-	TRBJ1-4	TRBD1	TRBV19	TGTGCCAGTAGTATCATTATAAGGGGGCAAAATGAAAAACTGTTTTTT	CASSIIIRGQNEKLFF
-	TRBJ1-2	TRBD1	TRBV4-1	TGCGCCAGCAGTCCACAGGGGGCGCAACGGTATGGCTACACCTTC	CASSPQGAQRYGYTF
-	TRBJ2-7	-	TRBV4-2	TGTGCCAGCAGCCAAGAGCGGGACTCCTACGAGCAGTACTTC	CASSQERDSYEQYF
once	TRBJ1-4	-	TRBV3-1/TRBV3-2	TGTGCCAGCAGCCAATGGAGGGGGGGTAATGAAAAACTGTTTTTT	CASSQWRGGNEKLFF
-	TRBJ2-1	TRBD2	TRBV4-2	TGTGCCAGCAGCCAAGCTCTAGCGGGGTACAATGAGCAGTTCTTC	CASSQALAGYNEQFF
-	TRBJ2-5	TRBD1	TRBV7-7	TGTGCTAGCAGCCCGCGGACAGGGGCGGGCGGGACCCAGTACTTC	CASSPRTGAGGTQYF
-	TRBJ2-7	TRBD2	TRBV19	TGTGCCAGTCGTCCCGCGGGGGGGCCCTACGAGCAGTACTTC	CASRPAGGPYEQYF
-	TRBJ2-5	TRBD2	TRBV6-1	TGTGCCAGCAGTGAAGACCGGGGCGAACTAGCGGTGCGGTCCGGGACCCAGTACTTC	CASSEDRGELAVRSGTQYF
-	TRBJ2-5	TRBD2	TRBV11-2	TGTGCCAGCAGCTTATGGGTCCGGGCTAGCGGGGGGGTAACCCACTTC	CASSLWVRASGGVTHF
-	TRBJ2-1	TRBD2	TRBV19	TGTGCCAGTAGTGGCGAGAGGACTAGCGGGGACGGTGAGCAGTTCTTC	CASSGERTSGDGEQFF
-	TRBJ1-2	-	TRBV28	TGTGCCAGCAGGGGACCCGAGCGGGATGGCTACACCTTC	CASRGPERDGYTF
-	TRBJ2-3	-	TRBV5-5	TGTGCCAGCAGCTTGGCCGTGTCTACCAGCACAGATACGCAGTATTTT	CASSLAVSTSTDTQYF
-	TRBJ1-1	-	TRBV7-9	TGTGCCAGCAGGGCGGGACGTGGGAATTTGAACACTGAAGCTTTCTTT	CASRAGRGNLNTEAFF
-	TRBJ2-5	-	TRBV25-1	TGTGCCAGCAGTGAAGGGCTTGCGCCCCAAGAGACCCAGTACTTC	CASSEGLAPQETQYF
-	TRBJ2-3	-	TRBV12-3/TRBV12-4	TGTGCCAGCAGTCTCGGTTTTGTGGATACGCAGTATTTT	CASSLGFVDTQYF
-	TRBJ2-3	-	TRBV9	TGTGCCAGCAGCTGGGACTCCACCACAGATACGCAGTATTTT	CASSWDSTTDTQYF
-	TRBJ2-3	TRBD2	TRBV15	TGTGCCACCAGCAGAGACCTAGCGGGGGAGAGGGATACGCAGTATTTT	CATSRDLAGERDTQYF
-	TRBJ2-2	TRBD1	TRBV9	TGTGCCAGCAGCACAGGGGGAGCGAGCACCGGGGAGCTGTTTTTT	CASSTGGASTGELFF
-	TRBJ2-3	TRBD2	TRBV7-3	TGTGCCAGCAGCCGACTGGGAGGGCCATCAGATACGCAGTATTTT	CASSRLGGPSDTQYF
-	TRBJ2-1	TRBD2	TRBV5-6	TGTGCCAGCAGGGGGCGGGGGAATGAGCAGTTCTTC	CASRGRGNEQFF
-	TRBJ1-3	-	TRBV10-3	TGTGCCATCTCCCAGGCTCAGGGAACTGGAAACACCATATATTTT	CAISQAQGTGNTIYF
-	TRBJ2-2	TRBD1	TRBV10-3	TGTGCCATCAGTGAATCGGACAGGGGGCACACCGGGGAGCTGTTTTTT	CAISESDRGHTGELFF
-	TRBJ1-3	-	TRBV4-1	TGCGCCAGCAGCCAAGATCAGGGTGTGGGAAACACCATATATTTT	CASSQDQGVGNTIYF
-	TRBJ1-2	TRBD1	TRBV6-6	TGTGCCAGCAGTCAAAGTCGCCTAGACAGGGTAGACTATGGCTACACCTTC	CASSQSRLDRVDYGYTF
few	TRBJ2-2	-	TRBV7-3	TGTGCCAGCAGCTTACTCCGTCTTGACACCGGGGAGCTGTTTTTT	CASSLLRLDTGELFF
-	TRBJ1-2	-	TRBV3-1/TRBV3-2	TGTGCCAGCAGCCAAGAGGCGGCACGGCACTACACCTTC	CASSQEAARHYTF
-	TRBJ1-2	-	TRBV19	TGTGCCAGTAATTTGAGAGGGTTTGGCTACACCTTC	CASNLRGFGYTF
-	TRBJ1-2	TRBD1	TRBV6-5	TGTGCCAGCAGCCGGACAGGAAACTATGGCTACACCTTC	CASSRTGNYGYTF
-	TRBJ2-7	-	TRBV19	TGTGCCAGTAGAGATAGAACCTACGAGCAGTACTTC	CASRDRTYEQYF
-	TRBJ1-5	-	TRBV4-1	TGCGCCAGCAGCCAAGATCGCGGGGGGGGGCCCCAGCATTTT	CASSQDRGGGPQHF